The text below deals with one T cell receptor beta chain. Its antigen is not known. Because the CDR3's place on the DNA is in doubt, the DNA is left out and the CDR3 is given as listed by TCRdb. This entry belongs to a study of cytomegalovirus exposure and HLA in healthy donors. The study, taken as a whole, reports: Looking again later, the authors saw that most CMV-associated TCR beta chains seemed HLA-restricted. Trimming of TCR beta V- and J-genes showed a link, identified in a later analysis, to a missense DCLRE1C variant. Sequencing likely generated an artifact that appeared as a cluster of highly shared sequence variants.

Germline values: CDR1 MDHEN, CDR2 SYDVKM. From its first to its last residue, the CDR3 has 15 amino acids. Unrecorded immune exposures were likely, despite nominal health at sampling. Use of 60 Vbeta and 13 Jbeta primers characterized the PCR. This table comes from immunoSEQ multiplex PCR, and its TCRdb copy is limited to in-frame clones, with some not included. The sample consists of around 64,000 clones, approximately 92% of them appearing once. Sample: PBMCs. The sequence derives from a woman in her twenties or thirties in good health and CMV-seropositive. This chain joins TRBV28 and TRBJ2-1; no check of the table's D call, TRBD2, against the DNA was made. CDR3 loop: CASKEDFGPGGEQFF.